This T cell receptor (beta chain) was profiled in a study of shared clonotypes between healthy human individuals (TCRdb year 2020). General notes on the study: A couple of women and a few men aged 18 to 49 years were included in the cohort. Per donor, three plates each were used for CD4 naive and CD4 memory, two for CD8 naive, and one for CD8 memory. Blood TCR repertoires of five healthy adults were deeply sequenced to estimate repertoire size and the extent of clonotype sharing between individuals. To increase sequencing depth and limit assay-specific biases, TCR repertoire library preparation and sequencing were carried out by different laboratories using diverse techniques. Leukapheresis yielded between about 0.94 and 9 billion PBMCs per donor. Study-wide findings and limitations: Pairwise subsampling indicated that sequencing depth was expected to affect the degree of clonotype sharing among donors. Sharing across several donors was observed for roughly 5.4% of naive CD4, 3% to 3.5% of naive CD8, 2.3% of memory CD4, and less than 0.45% of memory CD8 clonotypes. Sampling was restricted to blood, and TCR repertoires in tissues likely differ from the TCR repertoires found in blood. Because the study included a small number of donors, the genetic and exposure-history diversity represented was limited. Naive subsets generally had larger estimated clonotype richness than memory subsets. Compared with non-shared clonotypes, the clonotypes found in all four sorted-subset donors had higher generation probabilities. Rarefaction of sorted-subset datasets indicated incomplete sequencing despite the large sequencing depth.

CDR1 and CDR2 (SGHRS, YFSETQ) derive from the germline V gene. The V end loses 6 bases and the J end loses 1 base, and a stretch of 9 bases separates them. Inclusive of the bounding cysteine and phenylalanine, the CDR3 is 13 residues long. Of all the DNA, just the CDR3 is kept, 39 bases in frame from base 1. The donors were healthy, HIV-negative adults with no recently reported acute infections or vaccinations. Only Caucasian adults living in Nashville, Tennessee, USA were represented among the donors. CD8 memory samples were composed of magnetically selected CD45RO+ cells combined with CCR7-negative CD45RA+ effector memory (TemRA) cells. Blood was obtained by leukapheresis, after which PBMCs were separated by Ficoll-Histopaque density gradient centrifugation and cryopreserved in liquid nitrogen vapor phase. Analytical flow cytometry was used to check the purity and quantity of each magnetically sorted T cell population. Each sorted fraction had its genomic DNA isolated and then quantified by UV absorbance on a Nanodrop 2000c.

For this clone: Its antigen specificity is not known. The input lacks base qualities; no much larger clone sits a single base away.

Using the deep immunoSEQ assay, TCR CDR3 regions were amplified from genomic DNA by multiplex PCR. For each cell subset, the extracted genomic DNA was distributed evenly across all wells of several immunoSEQ 96-well plates, and each plate served as one replicate. For sorted subsets, roughly 200 ng genomic DNA, equal to about 30,000 T cell genomes, was loaded into each replicate PCR. The purified libraries were quantified using a Qubit 3.0 fluorometer, sized with a Bioanalyzer 2100, and then quantified again using the KAPA Library Quantification kit. A separate single-read 150-cycle Illumina NextSeq 550 flow cell was used to sequence each immunoSEQ 96-well plate. Under the source paper's analysis protocol: The immunoSEQ output contained only junctional sequences without quality scores, so filtering could not match that applied to full-length reads. Sequences were annotated with PyIR, a Python wrapper for IgBLAST v1.9, using IMGT germline references to assign V/J genes and CDR3. Reads were removed for weak V/J assignments (E-value above 1e-6), missing CDR3, stop codons, out-of-frame junctions, or ambiguous translated residues. A V3J clonotype was defined by an identical inferred V gene, J gene, and CDR3 amino acid sequence. Percentage overlap between repertoires was computed as shared unique clonotypes divided by the size of the smaller repertoire. Richness of each repertoire was evaluated using RTK rarefaction, the Chao1 estimator, and Recon v2.1 estimates of unobserved clonotypes. OLGA was used to compute generation probabilities for all TCRbeta clonotypes that the gDNA method yielded from a handful of donors. Held by TCRdb, this immuneACCESS table contains in-frame sequences only and omits some clones. Under half of the omission traces to an unresolved V gene where checked; the cause of the rest is unknown. V and J calls and clone size follow that table, whereas D and trimming were derived from the DNA. The sample includes about 380,000 clones, with just over 95% observed a single time. 0.32% of the sample is in the top ten clones.

Specimen: memory CD8+ T cells sorted from blood. This specimen's cell subset or site label, interpreted: CD45RO+ cells pooled with CCR7-negative TemRA cells. The chain joins TRBV5-1 to TRBJ2-3; there is no confident call for the D gene. This receptor was identified in a man aged 25-45 years in good health. The CDR3 here reads CASTLTGTDTQYF. The bases are TGCGCCAGCACCCTAACAGGCACAGATACGCAGTATTTT.